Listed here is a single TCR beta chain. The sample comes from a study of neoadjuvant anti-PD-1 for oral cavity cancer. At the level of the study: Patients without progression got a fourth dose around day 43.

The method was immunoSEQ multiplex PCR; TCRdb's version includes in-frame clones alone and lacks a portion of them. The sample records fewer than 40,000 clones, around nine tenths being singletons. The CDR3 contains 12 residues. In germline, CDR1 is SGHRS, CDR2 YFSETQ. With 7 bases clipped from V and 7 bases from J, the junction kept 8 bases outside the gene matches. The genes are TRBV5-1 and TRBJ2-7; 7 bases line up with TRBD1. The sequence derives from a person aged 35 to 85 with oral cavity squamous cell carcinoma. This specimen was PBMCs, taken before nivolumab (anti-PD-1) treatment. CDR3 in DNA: TGCGCCAGCTCCTCAGGGGGAAGGGAGCAGTACTTC. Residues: CASSSGGREQYF.